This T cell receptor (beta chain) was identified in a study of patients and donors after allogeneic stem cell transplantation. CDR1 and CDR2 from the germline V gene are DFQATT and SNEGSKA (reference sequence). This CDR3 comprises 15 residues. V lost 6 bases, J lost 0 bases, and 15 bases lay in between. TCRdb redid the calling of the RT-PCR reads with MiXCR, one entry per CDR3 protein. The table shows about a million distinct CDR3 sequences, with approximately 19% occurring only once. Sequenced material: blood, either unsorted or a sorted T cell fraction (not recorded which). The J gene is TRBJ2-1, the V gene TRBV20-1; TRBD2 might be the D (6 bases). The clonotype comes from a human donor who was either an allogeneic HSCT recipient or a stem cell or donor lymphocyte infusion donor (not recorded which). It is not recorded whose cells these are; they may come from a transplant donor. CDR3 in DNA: TGCAGTGCCACCCTTAGCGGCTCCTCCTACAATGAGCAGTTCTTC. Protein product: CSATLSGSSYNEQFF.